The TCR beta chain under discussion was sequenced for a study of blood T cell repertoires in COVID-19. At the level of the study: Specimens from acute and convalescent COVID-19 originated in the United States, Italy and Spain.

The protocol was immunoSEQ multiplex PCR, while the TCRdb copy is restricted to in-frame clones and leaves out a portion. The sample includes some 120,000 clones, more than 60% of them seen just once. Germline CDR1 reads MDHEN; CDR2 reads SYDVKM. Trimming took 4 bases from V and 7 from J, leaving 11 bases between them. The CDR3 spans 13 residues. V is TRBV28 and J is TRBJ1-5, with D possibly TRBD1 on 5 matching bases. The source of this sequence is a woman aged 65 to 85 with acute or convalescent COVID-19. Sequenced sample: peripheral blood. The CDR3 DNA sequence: TGTGCCAGCAGTTCTAGGGGTGGACAGCCCCAGCATTTT. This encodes CASSSRGGQPQHF.